One sample yielded the 8 T cell receptor beta chains listed below, sequenced in a study of human T cells and chemical hapten exposure. Each CDR3 protein is one row after TCRdb ran MiXCR on the RACE reads. The sample lists around 160,000 distinct CDR3 sequences, approximately 14% occurring once. As for time point: patch test 1, 2 weeks after DPC sensitization. The treatment denotes: therapeutic diphenylcyclopropenone sensitization with weekly scalp DPC. Sequenced material: whole blood, taken in connection with sensitization to the hapten diphenylcyclopropenone (DPC). These receptor sequences come from a woman aged 25 to 45 with alopecia areata. Some clones in this sample may be carry-over from other donors' samples.

This rearrangement joins TRBV29-1 to TRBJ2-3; D ambiguous. CDR1 is SQVTM, CDR2 ANQGSEA, per germline. The CDR3 spans 11 residues. Trimming removed 6 bases at V and 4 bases at J, with 8 bases between. The CDR3 is CSVGPSDTQYF. CDR3 in DNA: TGCAGCGTGGGCCCCTCAGATACGCAGTATTTT.

The rearrangement links TRBV10-3 to TRBJ2-4; the D gene is possibly TRBD1 (5 bases). Trimming left V 8 bases short and J 2 bases short, with 25 bases between. In germline, CDR1 is ENHRY, CDR2 SYGVKD. The CDR3 is made up of 18 amino acids. This chain's CDR3 is CAIAISWGPLWTKNIQYF. The DNA for the CDR3 is TGTGCCATCGCCATTAGCTGGGGCCCCCTATGGACCAAAAACATTCAGTACTTC.

V and J are TRBV7-9 and TRBJ2-5, with D tentatively TRBD2 (6 bases). V was clipped by 7 bases and J by 0 bases, with 24 bases between them. Germline loops: CDR1 SEHNR, CDR2 FQNEAQ (reference sequence). The CDR3 sequence is 18 residues long. Written as DNA, the CDR3 is TGTGCCAGCACTAGTAGTTCCAGGCGGGGCGAGTACCAAGAGACCCAGTACTTC. Amino acid sequence: CASTSSSRRGEYQETQYF.

Only a few counts were recorded for this clonotype. The gene calls are TRBV19 and TRBJ1-2, with 9 bases that match TRBD1. V lost 7 bases to trimming and J lost 0 bases; unmatched junction nucleotides: 3. The CDR3 is 14 amino acids. Germline CDR1 and CDR2: LNHDA and SQIVND (reference sequence). The CDR3 loop is CASMRTGANYGYTF. DNA for the CDR3: TGTGCCAGTATGAGGACAGGGGCTAACTATGGCTACACCTTC. The full variable domain, completed using reference TRBV19 and TRBJ1-2, is DGGITQSPKYLFRKEGQNVTLSCEQNLNHDAMYWYRQDPGQGLRLIYYSQIVNDFQKGDIAEGYSVSREKKESFPLTVTSAQKNPTAFYLCASMRTGANYGYTFGSGTRLTVV.

This clonotype was counted many times. The chain carries TRBV6-2 or TRBV6-3 and TRBJ2-1; D possibly corresponds to TRBD2 (6 bases). CDR1 is MNHEY and CDR2 is SVGEGT in the germline V gene. The CDR3 has 13 residues. Trimming shortened V by 6 bases and J by 4 bases, and 10 bases separated the two germline ends. This chain's CDR3 is CASRREWYNEQFF. The CDR3 nucleotides are TGTGCCAGCAGACGGGAGTGGTACAATGAGCAGTTCTTC.

V usage is TRBV5-1 and J usage is TRBJ2-1; weak D call: TRBD2 (6 bases). Trimming left V 5 bases short and J 5 bases short, with 17 bases between. Germline V gene lookup returns CDR1 SGHRS and CDR2 YFSETQ. This CDR3 region has 15 residues. CDR3 nucleotides: TGCGCCAGCAGGACCGGGAGTAGCTCGGACAATGAGCAGTTCTTC. It translates to CASRTGSSSDNEQFF.

This clonotype has just a few counts. The chain combines TRBV19 with TRBJ2-2; D call uncertain. Deletions cut 6 bases from V and 0 bases from J, with 5 bases between. Germline CDR1 reads LNHDA; CDR2 reads SQIVND (reference sequence). The CDR3 is 13 amino acids. The CDR3 reads CASRPSNTGELFF. The CDR3, as DNA: TGTGCCAGTAGGCCTTCGAACACCGGGGAGCTGTTTTTT.

This CDR3 is CASSLAGTGLAKNIQYF. In DNA form, the CDR3 reads TGTGCCAGCAGCTTAGCGGGGACAGGGTTAGCCAAAAACATTCAGTACTTC. This chain connects TRBV7-2 to TRBJ2-4, with TRBD1 matching 9 bases. The V gene's germline CDR1 is SGHTA and CDR2 FQGNSA. J gave up 0 bases and V 0 bases, and 3 bases lay outside the gene matches. CDR3 size: 17 residues. The variable domain in full, completed from reference TRBV7-2 and TRBJ2-4, reads GAGVSQSPSNKVTEKGKDVELRCDPISGHTALYWYRQSLGQGLEFLIYFQGNSAPDKSGLPSDRFSAERTGGSVSTLTIQRTQQEDSAVYLCASSLAGTGLAKNIQYFGAGTRLSVL.